This section outlines one T cell receptor beta chain sequence together with its context. TCRdb keeps only in-frame clones here, not all; method: immunoSEQ multiplex PCR. The sample yields hundreds of thousands of clones, around nine tenths seen once. This sample is drawn from a study of blood T cell repertoires in COVID-19. The ends were cut back, 2 bases at V and 4 bases at J, with 9 bases in the middle. The CDR3 contains 14 residues. Germline CDR1 and CDR2: PRHDT and FYEKMQ (reference sequence). This sequence was found in a woman in her 40s who had recovered from COVID-19. The sample comprised PBMCs or T cells enriched from blood (not recorded which). The chain joins TRBV13 to TRBJ1-5, with D maybe TRBD1 (5 bases). CDR3 in amino acids: CASSLSQGNQPQHF. The CDR3 DNA sequence: TGTGCCAGCAGCTTATCCCAGGGTAATCAGCCCCAGCATTTT.